This T cell receptor beta chain was identified in a study of blood T cell repertoires in COVID-19. Across the study: Specimens from acute and convalescent COVID-19 originated in the United States, Italy and Spain. Sample material is recorded as cDNA or gDNA derived from T cells, B-cell-depleted T cells, or PBMCs.

CDR3 size: 11 residues. V was clipped by 6 bases and J by 5 bases; unmatched bases: 1. In germline, CDR1 is SGHRS, CDR2 YFSETQ. Authors' analysis steps: From reference gene primer amplification, estimates of nucleated cell counts were derived. This table comes from immunoSEQ multiplex PCR, and its TCRdb copy is limited to in-frame clones, with some not included. V and J calls and clone size come straight from that table; D and trimming were deduced from the DNA. This table holds 50,000 to 70,000 clones, over 75% found once. The source material was peripheral blood. The gene calls are TRBV5-1 and TRBJ2-5; 7 positions match TRBD1. This receptor was identified in a woman of 80 years or more with active COVID-19. The CDR3 DNA reads as TGCGCCAGCACCAGGGGGGAGACCCAGTACTTC. Amino acids: CASTRGETQYF.